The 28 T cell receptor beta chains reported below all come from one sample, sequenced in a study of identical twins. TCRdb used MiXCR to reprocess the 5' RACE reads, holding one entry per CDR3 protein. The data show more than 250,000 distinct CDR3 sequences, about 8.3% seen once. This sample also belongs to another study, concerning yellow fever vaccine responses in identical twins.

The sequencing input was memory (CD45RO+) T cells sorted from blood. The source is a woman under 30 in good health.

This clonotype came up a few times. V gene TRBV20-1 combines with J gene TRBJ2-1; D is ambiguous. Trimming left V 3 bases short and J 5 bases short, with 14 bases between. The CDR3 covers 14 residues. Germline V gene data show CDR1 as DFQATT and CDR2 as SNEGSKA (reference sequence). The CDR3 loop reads CSARFPKIHNEQFF. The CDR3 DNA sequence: TGCAGTGCTAGGTTTCCTAAGATTCACAATGAGCAGTTCTTC.

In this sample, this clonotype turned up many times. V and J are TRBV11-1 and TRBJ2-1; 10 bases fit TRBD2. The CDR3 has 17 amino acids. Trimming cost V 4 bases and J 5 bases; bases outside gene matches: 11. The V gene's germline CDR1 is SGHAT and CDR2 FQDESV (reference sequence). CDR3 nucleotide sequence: TGTGCCAGCAGCTGGGATAGCGGGAGGCTGAATCACAATGAGCAGTTCTTC. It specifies CASSWDSGRLNHNEQFF.

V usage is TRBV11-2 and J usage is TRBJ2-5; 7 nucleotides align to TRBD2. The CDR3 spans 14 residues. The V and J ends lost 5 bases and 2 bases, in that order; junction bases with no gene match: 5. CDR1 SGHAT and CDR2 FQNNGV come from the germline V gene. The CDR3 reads CASSPQAGQETQYF. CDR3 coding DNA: TGTGCCAGCAGCCCCCAAGCGGGGCAAGAGACCCAGTACTTC.

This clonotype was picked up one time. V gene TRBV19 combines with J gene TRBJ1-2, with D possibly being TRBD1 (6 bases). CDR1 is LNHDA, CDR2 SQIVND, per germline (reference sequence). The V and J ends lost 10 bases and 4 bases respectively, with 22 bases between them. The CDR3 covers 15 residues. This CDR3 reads CATRESGTQTYGYTF. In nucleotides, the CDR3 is TGTGCCACACGAGAGTCCGGGACACAAACCTATGGCTACACCTTC.

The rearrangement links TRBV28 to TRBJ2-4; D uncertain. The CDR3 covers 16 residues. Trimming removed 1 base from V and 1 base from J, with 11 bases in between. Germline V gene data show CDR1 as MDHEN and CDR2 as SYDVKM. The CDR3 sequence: CASSLFSSIAKNIQYF. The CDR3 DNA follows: TGTGCCAGCAGTTTATTCAGCAGTATCGCCAAAAACATTCAGTACTTC.

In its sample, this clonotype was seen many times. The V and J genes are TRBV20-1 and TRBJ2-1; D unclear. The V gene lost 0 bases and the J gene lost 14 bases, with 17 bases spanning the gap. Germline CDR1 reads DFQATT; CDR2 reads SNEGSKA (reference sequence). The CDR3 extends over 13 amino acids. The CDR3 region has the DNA TGCAGTGCTAGAGATCGGGTCTCCTCATCGGAGTTCTTC. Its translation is CSARDRVSSSEFF.

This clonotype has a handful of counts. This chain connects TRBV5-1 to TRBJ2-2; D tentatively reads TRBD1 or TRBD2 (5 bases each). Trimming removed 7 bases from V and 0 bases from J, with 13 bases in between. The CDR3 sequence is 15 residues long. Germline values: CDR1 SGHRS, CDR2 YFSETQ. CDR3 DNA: TGCGCCAGCGTACCAGGGACCACGAACACCGGGGAGCTGTTTTTT. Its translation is CASVPGTTNTGELFF. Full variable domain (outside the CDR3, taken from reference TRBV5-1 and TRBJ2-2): KAGVTQTPRYLIKTRGQQVTLSCSPISGHRSVSWYQQTPGQGLQFLFEYFSETQRNKGNFPGRFSGRQFSNSRSEMNVSTLELGDSALYLCASVPGTTNTGELFFGEGSRLTVL.

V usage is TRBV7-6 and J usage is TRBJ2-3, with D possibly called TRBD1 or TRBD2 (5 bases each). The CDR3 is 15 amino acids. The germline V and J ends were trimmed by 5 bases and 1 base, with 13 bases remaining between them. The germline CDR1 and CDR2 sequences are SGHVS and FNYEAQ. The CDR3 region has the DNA TGTGCCAGCAGCAAGGGACCTACCCGCACAGATACGCAGTATTTT. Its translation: CASSKGPTRTDTQYF.

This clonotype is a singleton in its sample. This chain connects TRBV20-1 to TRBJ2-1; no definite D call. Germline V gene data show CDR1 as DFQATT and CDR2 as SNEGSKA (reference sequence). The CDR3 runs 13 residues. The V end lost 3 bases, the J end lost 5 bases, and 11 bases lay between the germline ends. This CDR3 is CSASSFSDNEQFF. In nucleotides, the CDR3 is TGCAGTGCTAGCTCCTTTTCTGACAATGAGCAGTTCTTC.

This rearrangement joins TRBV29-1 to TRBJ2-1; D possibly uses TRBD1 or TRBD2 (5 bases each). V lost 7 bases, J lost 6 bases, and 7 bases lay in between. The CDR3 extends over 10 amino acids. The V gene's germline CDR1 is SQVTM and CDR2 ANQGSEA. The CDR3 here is CSAGSNEQFF. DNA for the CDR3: TGCAGCGCAGGGAGCAATGAGCAGTTCTTC.

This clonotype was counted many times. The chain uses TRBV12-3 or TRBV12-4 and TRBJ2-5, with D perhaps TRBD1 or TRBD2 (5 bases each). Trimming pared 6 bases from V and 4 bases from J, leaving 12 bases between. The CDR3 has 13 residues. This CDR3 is CASSLGATETQYF. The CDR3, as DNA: TGTGCCAGCAGCCTCGGGGCAACAGAGACCCAGTACTTC.

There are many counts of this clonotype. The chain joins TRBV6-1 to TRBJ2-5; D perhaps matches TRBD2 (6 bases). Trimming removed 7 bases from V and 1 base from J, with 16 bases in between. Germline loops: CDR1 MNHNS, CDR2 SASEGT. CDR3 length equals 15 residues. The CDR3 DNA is TGTGCCAGCACCGAAGTCGGGGGAGGCCAAGAGACCCAGTACTTC. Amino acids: CASTEVGGGQETQYF.

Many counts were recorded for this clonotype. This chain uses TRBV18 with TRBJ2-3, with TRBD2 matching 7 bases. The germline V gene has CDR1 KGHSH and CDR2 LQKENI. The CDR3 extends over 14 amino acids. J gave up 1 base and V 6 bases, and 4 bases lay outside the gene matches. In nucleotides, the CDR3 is TGTGCCAGCTCGTATCTAGCGGGCACAGATACGCAGTATTTT. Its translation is CASSYLAGTDTQYF.

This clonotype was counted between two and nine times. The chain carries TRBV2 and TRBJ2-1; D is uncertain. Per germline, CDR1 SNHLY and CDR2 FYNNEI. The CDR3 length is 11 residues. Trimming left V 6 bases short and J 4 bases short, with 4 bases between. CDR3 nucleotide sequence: TGTGCCAGCAGAGAATACAATGAGCAGTTCTTC. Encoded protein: CASREYNEQFF. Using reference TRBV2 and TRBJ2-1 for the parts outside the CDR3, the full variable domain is EPEVTQTPSHQVTQMGQEVILRCVPISNHLYFYWYRQILGQKVEFLVSFYNNEISEKSEIFDDQFSVERPDGSNFTLKIRSTKLEDSAMYFCASREYNEQFFGPGTRLTVL.

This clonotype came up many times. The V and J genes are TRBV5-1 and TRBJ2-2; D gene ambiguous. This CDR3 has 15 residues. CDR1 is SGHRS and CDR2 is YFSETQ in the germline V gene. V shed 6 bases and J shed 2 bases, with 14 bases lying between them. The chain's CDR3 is CASTKDGPNTGELFF. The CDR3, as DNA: TGCGCCAGCACCAAAGACGGACCAAACACCGGGGAGCTGTTTTTT.

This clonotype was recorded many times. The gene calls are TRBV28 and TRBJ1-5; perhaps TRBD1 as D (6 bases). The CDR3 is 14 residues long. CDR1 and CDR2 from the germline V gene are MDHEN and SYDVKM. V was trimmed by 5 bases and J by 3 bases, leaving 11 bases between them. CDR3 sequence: CASSQTGNNQPQHF. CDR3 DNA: TGTGCCAGCAGTCAAACAGGGAACAATCAGCCCCAGCATTTT. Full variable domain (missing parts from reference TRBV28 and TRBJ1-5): DVKVTQSSRYLVKRTGEKVFLECVQDMDHENMFWYRQDPGLGLRLIYFSYDVKMKEKGDIPEGYSVSREKKERFSLILESASTNQTSMYLCASSQTGNNQPQHFGDGTRLSIL.

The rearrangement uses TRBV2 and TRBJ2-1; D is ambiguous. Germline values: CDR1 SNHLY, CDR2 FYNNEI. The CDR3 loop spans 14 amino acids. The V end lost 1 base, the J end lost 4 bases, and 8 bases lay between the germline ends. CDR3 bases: TGTGCCAGCAGTGAAGGGCTTCTATACAATGAGCAGTTCTTC. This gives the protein CASSEGLLYNEQFF.

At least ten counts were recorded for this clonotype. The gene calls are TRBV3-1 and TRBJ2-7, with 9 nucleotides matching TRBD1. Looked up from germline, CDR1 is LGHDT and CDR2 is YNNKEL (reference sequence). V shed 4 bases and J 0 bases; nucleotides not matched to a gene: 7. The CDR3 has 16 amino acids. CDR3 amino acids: CASSPTPGQGSYEQYF. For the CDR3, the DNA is TGTGCCAGCAGCCCGACACCGGGACAGGGCTCCTACGAGCAGTACTTC.

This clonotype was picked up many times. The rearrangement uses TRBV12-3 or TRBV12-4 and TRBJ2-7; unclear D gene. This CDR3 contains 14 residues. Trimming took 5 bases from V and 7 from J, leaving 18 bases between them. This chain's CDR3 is CASSPATFGSEQYF. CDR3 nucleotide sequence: TGTGCCAGCAGTCCGGCCACCTTTGGATCGGAGCAGTACTTC.

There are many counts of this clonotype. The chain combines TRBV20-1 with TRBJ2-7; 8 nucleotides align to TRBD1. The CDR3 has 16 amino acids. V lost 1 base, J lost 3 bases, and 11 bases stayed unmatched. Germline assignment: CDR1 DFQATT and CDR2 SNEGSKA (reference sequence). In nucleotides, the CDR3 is TGCAGTGCTAGAGGGGATGGTGGACAGGGTAACTACGAGCAGTACGTC. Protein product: CSARGDGGQGNYEQYV.

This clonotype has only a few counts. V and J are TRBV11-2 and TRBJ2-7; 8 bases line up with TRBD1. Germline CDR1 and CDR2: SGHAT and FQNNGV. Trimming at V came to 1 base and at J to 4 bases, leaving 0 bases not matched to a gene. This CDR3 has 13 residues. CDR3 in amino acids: CASSLGTGYEQYV. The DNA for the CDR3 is TGTGCCAGCAGCTTAGGGACAGGGTACGAGCAGTACGTC.

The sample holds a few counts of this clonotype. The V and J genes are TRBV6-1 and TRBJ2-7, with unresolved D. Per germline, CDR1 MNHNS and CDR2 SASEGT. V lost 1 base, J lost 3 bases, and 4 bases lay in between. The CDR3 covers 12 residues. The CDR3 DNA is TGTGCCAGCAGTGAAGAGCACTACGAGCAGTACGTC. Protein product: CASSEEHYEQYV.

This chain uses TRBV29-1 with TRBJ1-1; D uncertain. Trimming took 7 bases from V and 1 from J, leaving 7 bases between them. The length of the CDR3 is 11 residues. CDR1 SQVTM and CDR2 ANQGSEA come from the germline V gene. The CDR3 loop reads CSGRENTEAFF. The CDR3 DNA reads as TGCAGCGGCCGAGAGAACACTGAAGCTTTCTTT.

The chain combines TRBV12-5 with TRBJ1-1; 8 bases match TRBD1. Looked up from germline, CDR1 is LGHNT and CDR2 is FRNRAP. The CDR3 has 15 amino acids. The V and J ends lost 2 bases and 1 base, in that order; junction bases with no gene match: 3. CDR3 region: CASGLRTGRNTEAFF. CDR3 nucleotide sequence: TGTGCTAGTGGTTTGAGGACAGGGAGGAACACTGAAGCTTTCTTT. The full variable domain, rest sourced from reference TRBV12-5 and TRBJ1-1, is DARVTQTPRHKVTEMGQEVTMRCQPILGHNTVFWYRQTMMQGLELLAYFRNRAPLDDSGMPKDRFSAEMPDATLATLKIQPSEPRDSAVYFCASGLRTGRNTEAFFGQGTRLTVV.

CDR3 bases: TGTGCCACCAGTGACTCGATGGGTTCCGAGCAGTACTTC. Translating gives CATSDSMGSEQYF. This chain joins TRBV24-1 and TRBJ2-7; D unresolved. Germline V gene lookup returns CDR1 KGHDR and CDR2 SFDVKD. V was shortened by 4 bases and J by 6 bases, with 12 bases between the two germline ends. The length of the CDR3 is 13 residues.

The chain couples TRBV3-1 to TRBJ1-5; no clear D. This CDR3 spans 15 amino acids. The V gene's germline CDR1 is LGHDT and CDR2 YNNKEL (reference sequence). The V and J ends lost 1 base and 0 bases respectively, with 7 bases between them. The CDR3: CASSQGWASNQPQHF. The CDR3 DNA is TGTGCCAGCAGCCAAGGATGGGCTAGCAATCAGCCCCAGCATTTT. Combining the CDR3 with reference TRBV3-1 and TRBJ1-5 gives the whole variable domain DTAVSQTPKYLVTQMGNDKSIKCEQNLGHDTMYWYKQDSKKFLKIMFSYNNKELIINETVPNRFSPKSPDKAHLNLHINSLELGDSAVYFCASSQGWASNQPQHFGDGTRLSIL.

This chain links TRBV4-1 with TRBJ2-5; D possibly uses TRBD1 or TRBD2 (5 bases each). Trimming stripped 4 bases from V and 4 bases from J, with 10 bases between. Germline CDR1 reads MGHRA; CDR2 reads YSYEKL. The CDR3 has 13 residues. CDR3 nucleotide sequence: TGCGCCAGCAGCCGACTACAGGTAGAGACCCAGTACTTC. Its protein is CASSRLQVETQYF.

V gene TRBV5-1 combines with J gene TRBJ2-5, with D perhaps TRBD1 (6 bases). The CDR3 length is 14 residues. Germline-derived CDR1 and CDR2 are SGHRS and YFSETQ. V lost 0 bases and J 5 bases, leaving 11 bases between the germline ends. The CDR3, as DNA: TGCGCCAGCAGCTTGGGGTACCAGGGGGAGACCCAGTACTTC. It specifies CASSLGYQGETQYF.